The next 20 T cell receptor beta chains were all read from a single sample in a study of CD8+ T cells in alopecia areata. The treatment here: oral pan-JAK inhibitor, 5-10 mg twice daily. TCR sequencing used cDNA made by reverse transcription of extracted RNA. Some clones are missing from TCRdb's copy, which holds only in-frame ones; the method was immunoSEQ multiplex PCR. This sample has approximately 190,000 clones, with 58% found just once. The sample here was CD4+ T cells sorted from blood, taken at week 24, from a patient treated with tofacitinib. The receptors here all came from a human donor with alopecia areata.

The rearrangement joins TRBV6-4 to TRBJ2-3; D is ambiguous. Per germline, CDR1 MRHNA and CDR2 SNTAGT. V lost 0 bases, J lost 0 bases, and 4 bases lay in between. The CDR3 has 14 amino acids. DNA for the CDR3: TGTGCCAGCAGTGACTCATCTAGCACAGATACGCAGTATTTT. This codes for CASSDSSSTDTQYF.

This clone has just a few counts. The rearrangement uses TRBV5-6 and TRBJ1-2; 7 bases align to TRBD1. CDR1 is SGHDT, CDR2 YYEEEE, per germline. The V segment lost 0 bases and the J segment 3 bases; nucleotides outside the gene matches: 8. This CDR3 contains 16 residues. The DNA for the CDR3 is TGTGCCAGCAGCTTGGGACAGGGACCAAGAGACTATGGCTACACCTTC. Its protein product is CASSLGQGPRDYGYTF.

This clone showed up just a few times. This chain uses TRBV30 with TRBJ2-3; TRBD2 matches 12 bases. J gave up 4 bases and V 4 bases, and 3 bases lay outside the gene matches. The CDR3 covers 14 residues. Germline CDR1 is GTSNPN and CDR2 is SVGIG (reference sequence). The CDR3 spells CAWTRLAGADTQYF. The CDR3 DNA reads TGTGCCTGGACTCGACTAGCGGGGGCAGATACGCAGTATTTT.

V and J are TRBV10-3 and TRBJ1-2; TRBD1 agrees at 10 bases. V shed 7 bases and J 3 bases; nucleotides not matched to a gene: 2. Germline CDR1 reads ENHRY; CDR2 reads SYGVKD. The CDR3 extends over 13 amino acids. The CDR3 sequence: CAITGQGDYGYTF. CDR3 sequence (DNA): TGTGCCATCACCGGACAGGGGGACTATGGCTACACCTTC.

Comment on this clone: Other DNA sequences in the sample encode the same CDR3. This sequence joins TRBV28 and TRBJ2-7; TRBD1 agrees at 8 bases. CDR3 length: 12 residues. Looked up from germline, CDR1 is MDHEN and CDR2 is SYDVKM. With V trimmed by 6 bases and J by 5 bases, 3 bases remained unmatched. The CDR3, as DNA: TGTGCCAGCAGAGAGGACAGGGACGAGCAGTACTTC. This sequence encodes CASREDRDEQYF.

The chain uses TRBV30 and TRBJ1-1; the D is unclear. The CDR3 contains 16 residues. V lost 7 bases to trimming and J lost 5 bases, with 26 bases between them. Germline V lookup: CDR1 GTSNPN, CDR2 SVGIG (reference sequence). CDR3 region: CASYWAFRPLGTEAFF. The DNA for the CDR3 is TGTGCCTCATACTGGGCCTTCCGGCCGCTTGGTACTGAAGCTTTCTTT.

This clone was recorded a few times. As DNA, the CDR3 is TGTGCCAGTAGTAAACTTGACACCTCCTACGAGCAGTACTTC. It is translated as CASSKLDTSYEQYF. This chain connects TRBV19 to TRBJ2-7; no definite D call. The V end was cut by 4 bases, the J end by 0 bases, with 10 bases between. From germline, CDR1 is LNHDA and CDR2 SQIVND (reference sequence). The CDR3 totals 14 residues. The full variable domain, in which reference TRBV19 and TRBJ2-7 provide the parts outside the CDR3, is DGGITQSPKYLFRKEGQNVTLSCEQNLNHDAMYWYRQDPGQGLRLIYYSQIVNDFQKGDIAEGYSVSREKKESFPLTVTSAQKNPTAFYLCASSKLDTSYEQYFGPGTRLTVT.

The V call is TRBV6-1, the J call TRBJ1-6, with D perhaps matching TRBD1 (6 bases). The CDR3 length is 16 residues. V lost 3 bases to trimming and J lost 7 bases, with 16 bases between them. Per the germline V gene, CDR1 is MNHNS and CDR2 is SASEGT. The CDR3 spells CASSDAGWGQNSPLHF. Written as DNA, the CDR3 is TGTGCCAGCAGTGATGCGGGGTGGGGGCAGAATTCACCCCTCCACTTT.

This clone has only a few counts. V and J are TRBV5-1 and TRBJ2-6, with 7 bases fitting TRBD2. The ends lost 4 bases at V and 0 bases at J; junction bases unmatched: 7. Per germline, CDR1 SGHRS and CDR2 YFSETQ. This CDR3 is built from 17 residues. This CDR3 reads CASSGAGDSSGANVLTF. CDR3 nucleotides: TGCGCCAGCAGCGGTGCGGGGGACTCCTCTGGGGCCAACGTCCTGACTTTC.

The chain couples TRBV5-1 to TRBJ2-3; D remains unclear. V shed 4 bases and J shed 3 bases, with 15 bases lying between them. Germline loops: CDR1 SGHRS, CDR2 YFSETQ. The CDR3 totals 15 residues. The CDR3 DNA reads TGCGCCAGCAGCCCACCCTCTGCGGAGACAGATACGCAGTATTTT. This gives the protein CASSPPSAETDTQYF.

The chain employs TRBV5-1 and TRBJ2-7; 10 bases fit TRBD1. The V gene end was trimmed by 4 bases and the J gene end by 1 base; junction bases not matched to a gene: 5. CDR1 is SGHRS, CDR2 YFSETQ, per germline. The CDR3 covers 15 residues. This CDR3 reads CASSPGQGISYEQYF. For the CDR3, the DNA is TGCGCCAGCAGCCCGGGACAGGGGATTTCCTACGAGCAGTACTTC.

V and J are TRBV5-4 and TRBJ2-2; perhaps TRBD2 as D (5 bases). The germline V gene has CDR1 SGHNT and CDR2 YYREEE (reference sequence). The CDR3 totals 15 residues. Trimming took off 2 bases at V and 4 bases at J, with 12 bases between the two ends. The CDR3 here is CASSFVAGGTGELFF. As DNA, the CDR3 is TGTGCCAGCAGCTTTGTCGCGGGCGGCACCGGGGAGCTGTTTTTT.

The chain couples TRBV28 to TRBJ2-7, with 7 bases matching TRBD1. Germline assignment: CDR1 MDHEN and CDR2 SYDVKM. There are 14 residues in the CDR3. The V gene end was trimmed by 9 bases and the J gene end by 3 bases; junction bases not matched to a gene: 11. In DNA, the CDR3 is TGTGCCAGTAATCATCCGGACAGGAGCTACGAGCAGTACTTC. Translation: CASNHPDRSYEQYF.

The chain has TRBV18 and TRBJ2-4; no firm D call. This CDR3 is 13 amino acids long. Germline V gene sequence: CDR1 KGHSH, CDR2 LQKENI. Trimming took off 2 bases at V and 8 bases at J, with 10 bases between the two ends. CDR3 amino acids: CASSPGRSDIQYF. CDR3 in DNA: TGTGCCAGCTCACCAGGGCGGAGCGACATTCAGTACTTC.

In nucleotides, the CDR3 is TGTGCCAGCAGCCAGGAAGCCGGACAGGGGGACCAAACAAGCAATCAGCCCCAGCATTTT. Protein: CASSQEAGQGDQTSNQPQHF. The rearrangement joins TRBV14 to TRBJ1-5; 10 bases agree with TRBD1. V dropped 3 bases and J dropped 1; count of bases not matched to a gene: 15. This CDR3 has 20 residues. CDR1 SGHDN and CDR2 FVKESK come from the germline V gene.

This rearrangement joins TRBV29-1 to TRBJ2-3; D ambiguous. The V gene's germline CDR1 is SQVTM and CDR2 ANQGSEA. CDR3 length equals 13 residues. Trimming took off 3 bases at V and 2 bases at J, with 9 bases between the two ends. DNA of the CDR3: TGCAGCGTTGACGCTCTCTTCACAGATACGCAGTATTTT. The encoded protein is CSVDALFTDTQYF.

The DNA of the CDR3 is TGCAGCGCTGGGACAGGGCCCTATGGCTACACCTTC. Amino acids: CSAGTGPYGYTF. The chain uses TRBV29-1 and TRBJ1-2; 9 positions agree with TRBD1. The V segment lost 7 bases and the J segment 4 bases; nucleotides outside the gene matches: 4. CDR3 length equals 12 residues. Germline lookup yields CDR1 SQVTM and CDR2 ANQGSEA.

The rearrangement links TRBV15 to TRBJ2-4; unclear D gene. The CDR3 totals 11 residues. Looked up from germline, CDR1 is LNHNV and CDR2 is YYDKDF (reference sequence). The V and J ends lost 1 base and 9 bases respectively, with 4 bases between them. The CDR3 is CATSRGGIQYF. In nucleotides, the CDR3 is TGTGCCACCAGCAGAGGAGGCATTCAGTACTTC.

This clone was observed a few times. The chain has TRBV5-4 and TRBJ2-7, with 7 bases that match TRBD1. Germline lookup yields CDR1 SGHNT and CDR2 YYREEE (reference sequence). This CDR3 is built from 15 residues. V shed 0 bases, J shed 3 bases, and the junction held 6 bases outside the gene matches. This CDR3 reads CASSLDQDRFYEQYF. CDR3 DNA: TGTGCCAGCAGCTTGGATCAGGACAGGTTCTACGAGCAGTACTTC.

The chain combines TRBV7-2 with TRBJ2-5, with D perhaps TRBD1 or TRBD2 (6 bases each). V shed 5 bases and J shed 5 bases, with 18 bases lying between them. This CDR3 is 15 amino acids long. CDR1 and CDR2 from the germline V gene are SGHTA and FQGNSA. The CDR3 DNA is TGTGCCAGCAGCACCATCGAGGGGGGTGGGGAGACCCAGTACTTC. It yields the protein CASSTIEGGGETQYF.